Listed below are T cell receptor beta chains from one sample, sequenced in a study of technical replicates of blood from several donors. Only in-frame clones appear in the TCRdb table, and some are missing; sequencing was by immunoSEQ multiplex PCR. This table holds about 70,000 clones, approximately 92% found once. The sequencing input was T cells isolated from PBMCs. These receptors came from a human donor in good health. CDR3s include the opening cysteine and the closing phenylalanine or tryptophan. Each record gives: V gene, J gene, clone size, D gene, CDR3 protein, CDR3 DNA. D genes are given only for firm matches. Only some rows state a clone size, as once, few, many or a class for expanded clones.

v_gene: TRBV6-5
j_gene: TRBJ2-1
abundance: .
d_gene: .
CDR3aa: CASSYRGIPDNEQFF
CDR3nt: TGTGCCAGCAGTTACCGGGGTATACCTGACAATGAGCAGTTCTTC

v_gene: TRBV7-6
j_gene: TRBJ2-7
abundance: .
d_gene: TRBD1
CDR3aa: CASSPQGTGSIYEQYF
CDR3nt: TGTGCCAGCAGCCCCCAAGGGACAGGGTCGATTTACGAGCAGTACTTC

v_gene: TRBV7-2
j_gene: TRBJ1-2
abundance: .
d_gene: .
CDR3aa: CASSSGLLYGYTF
CDR3nt: TGTGCCAGCAGCTCCGGACTTCTCTATGGCTACACCTTC

v_gene: TRBV6-6
j_gene: TRBJ1-1
abundance: .
d_gene: .
CDR3aa: CASSNRNTEAFF
CDR3nt: TGTGCCAGCAGTAACAGGAACACTGAAGCTTTCTTT

v_gene: TRBV20-1
j_gene: TRBJ2-5
abundance: .
d_gene: .
CDR3aa: CSATSETQYF
CDR3nt: TGCAGTGCTACCTCAGAGACCCAGTACTTC

v_gene: TRBV9
j_gene: TRBJ1-1
abundance: .
d_gene: .
CDR3aa: CASSVGLMDMNTEAFF
CDR3nt: TGTGCCAGCAGCGTAGGTTTAATGGACATGAACACTGAAGCTTTCTTT

v_gene: TRBV7-8
j_gene: TRBJ2-3
abundance: .
d_gene: TRBD2
CDR3aa: CASSWGLAGVDTQYF
CDR3nt: TGTGCCAGCAGCTGGGGACTAGCGGGAGTAGATACGCAGTATTTT

v_gene: TRBV19
j_gene: TRBJ1-5
abundance: once
d_gene: .
CDR3aa: CASSIDGGIGNQPQHF
CDR3nt: TGTGCCAGTAGTATAGATGGGGGGATCGGGAATCAGCCCCAGCATTTT

v_gene: TRBV7-3
j_gene: TRBJ2-1
abundance: .
d_gene: .
CDR3aa: CASSLARDPSYNEQFF
CDR3nt: TGTGCCAGCAGCTTAGCGCGGGATCCCTCCTACAATGAGCAGTTCTTC

v_gene: TRBV7-3
j_gene: TRBJ2-2
abundance: .
d_gene: .
CDR3aa: CASSFRDTTGELFF
CDR3nt: TGTGCCAGCAGCTTCCGGGACACCACCGGGGAGCTGTTTTTT

v_gene: TRBV27
j_gene: TRBJ1-1
abundance: few
d_gene: .
CDR3aa: CASSLVGARTEAFF
CDR3nt: TGTGCCAGCAGTTTAGTAGGGGCGAGGACTGAAGCTTTCTTT

v_gene: TRBV5-1
j_gene: TRBJ2-1
abundance: .
d_gene: TRBD2
CDR3aa: CASSPRTSGNEQFF
CDR3nt: TGCGCCAGCAGCCCTCGGACTAGCGGGAATGAGCAGTTCTTC

v_gene: TRBV10-1
j_gene: TRBJ2-5
abundance: .
d_gene: TRBD1
CDR3aa: CASRGWDSNQETQYF
CDR3nt: TGCGCCAGCAGGGGGTGGGACAGCAACCAAGAGACCCAGTACTTC

v_gene: TRBV6-1
j_gene: TRBJ2-3
abundance: .
d_gene: .
CDR3aa: CASSAWRGPDTQYF
CDR3nt: TGTGCCAGCAGTGCATGGAGGGGCCCAGATACGCAGTATTTT

v_gene: TRBV6-6
j_gene: TRBJ1-5
abundance: .
d_gene: .
CDR3aa: CASRRQDYQPQHF
CDR3nt: TGTGCCAGCAGGCGCCAAGATTATCAGCCCCAGCATTTT

v_gene: TRBV14
j_gene: TRBJ1-2
abundance: .
d_gene: .
CDR3aa: CASSQGYDGYTF
CDR3nt: TGTGCCAGCAGCCAAGGTTATGATGGCTACACCTTC

v_gene: TRBV19
j_gene: TRBJ2-2
abundance: .
d_gene: .
CDR3aa: CASSIVQGDTGELFF
CDR3nt: TGTGCCAGTAGTATAGTACAGGGCGACACCGGGGAGCTGTTTTTT

v_gene: TRBV14
j_gene: TRBJ2-3
abundance: .
d_gene: TRBD2
CDR3aa: CASSQDYRAGGPTDTQYF
CDR3nt: TGTGCCAGCAGCCAAGATTACCGGGCGGGAGGGCCAACAGATACGCAGTATTTT

v_gene: TRBV10-3
j_gene: TRBJ2-1
abundance: .
d_gene: TRBD2
CDR3aa: CAITLSARRGNEQFF
CDR3nt: TGTGCCATCACCTTAAGCGCCCGGCGGGGGAATGAGCAGTTCTTC

v_gene: TRBV28
j_gene: TRBJ2-7
abundance: once
d_gene: TRBD1
CDR3aa: CAIQTGAPYEQYF
CDR3nt: TGTGCCATACAGACAGGGGCCCCCTACGAGCAGTACTTC

v_gene: TRBV4-1
j_gene: TRBJ2-1
abundance: .
d_gene: TRBD2
CDR3aa: CASSFGGAGGSSYNEQFF
CDR3nt: TGCGCCAGCAGCTTCGGAGGAGCGGGAGGGAGCTCCTACAATGAGCAGTTCTTC

v_gene: TRBV30
j_gene: TRBJ1-1
abundance: .
d_gene: .
CDR3aa: CAWSPGHSEAFF
CDR3nt: TGTGCCTGGAGCCCGGGACATTCTGAAGCTTTCTTT

v_gene: TRBV7-2
j_gene: TRBJ2-5
abundance: .
d_gene: .
CDR3aa: CASSLIWQAGETQYF
CDR3nt: TGTGCCAGCAGCTTAATTTGGCAGGCCGGAGAGACCCAGTACTTC

v_gene: TRBV5-6
j_gene: TRBJ1-2
abundance: .
d_gene: .
CDR3aa: CASSPDRTYGYTF
CDR3nt: TGTGCCAGCAGCCCGGACAGAACCTATGGCTACACCTTC

v_gene: TRBV6-1
j_gene: TRBJ2-7
abundance: .
d_gene: TRBD2
CDR3aa: CASSEGTSTSYEQYF
CDR3nt: TGTGCCAGCAGTGAAGGGACTAGCACTTCCTACGAGCAGTACTTC

v_gene: TRBV7-8
j_gene: TRBJ2-7
abundance: .
d_gene: TRBD1
CDR3aa: CASRLNRGYYEQYF
CDR3nt: TGTGCCAGCAGGTTAAACAGGGGGTACTACGAGCAGTACTTC

v_gene: TRBV11-2
j_gene: TRBJ2-3
abundance: .
d_gene: .
CDR3aa: CASSHGGDTQYF
CDR3nt: TGTGCCAGCAGCCACGGAGGAGATACGCAGTATTTT